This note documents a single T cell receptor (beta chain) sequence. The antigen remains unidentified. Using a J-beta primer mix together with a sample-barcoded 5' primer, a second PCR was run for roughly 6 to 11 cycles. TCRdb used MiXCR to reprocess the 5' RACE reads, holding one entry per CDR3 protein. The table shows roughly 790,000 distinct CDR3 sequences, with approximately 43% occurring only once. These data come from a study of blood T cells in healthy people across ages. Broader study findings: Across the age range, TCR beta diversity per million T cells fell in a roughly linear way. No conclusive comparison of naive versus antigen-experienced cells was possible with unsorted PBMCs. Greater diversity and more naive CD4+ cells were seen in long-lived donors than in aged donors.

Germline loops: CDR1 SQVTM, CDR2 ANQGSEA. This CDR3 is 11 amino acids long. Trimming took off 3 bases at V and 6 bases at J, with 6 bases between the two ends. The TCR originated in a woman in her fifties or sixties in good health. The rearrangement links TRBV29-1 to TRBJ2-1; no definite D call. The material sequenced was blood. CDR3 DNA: TGCAGCGTTGATATCCTCAATGAGCAGTTCTTC. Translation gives CSVDILNEQFF.